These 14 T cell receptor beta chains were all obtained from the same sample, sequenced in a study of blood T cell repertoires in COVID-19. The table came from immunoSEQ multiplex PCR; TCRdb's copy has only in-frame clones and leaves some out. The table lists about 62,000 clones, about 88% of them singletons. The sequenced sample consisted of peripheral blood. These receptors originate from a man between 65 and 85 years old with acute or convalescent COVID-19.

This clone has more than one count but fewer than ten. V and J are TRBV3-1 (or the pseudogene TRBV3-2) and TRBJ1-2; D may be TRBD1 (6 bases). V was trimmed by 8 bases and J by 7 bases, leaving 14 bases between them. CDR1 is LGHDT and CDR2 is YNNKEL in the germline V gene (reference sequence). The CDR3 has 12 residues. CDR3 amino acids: CASRDTGLGYTF. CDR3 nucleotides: TGTGCCAGCCGGGACACCGGTCTTGGCTACACCTTC.

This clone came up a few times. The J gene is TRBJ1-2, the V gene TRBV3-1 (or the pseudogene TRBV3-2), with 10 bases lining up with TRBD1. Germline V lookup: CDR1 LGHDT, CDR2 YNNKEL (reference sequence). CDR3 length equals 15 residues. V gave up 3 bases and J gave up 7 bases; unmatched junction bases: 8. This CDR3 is CASSQPSGTGAGYTF. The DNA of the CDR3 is TGTGCCAGCAGCCAGCCCTCCGGGACAGGGGCTGGCTACACCTTC.

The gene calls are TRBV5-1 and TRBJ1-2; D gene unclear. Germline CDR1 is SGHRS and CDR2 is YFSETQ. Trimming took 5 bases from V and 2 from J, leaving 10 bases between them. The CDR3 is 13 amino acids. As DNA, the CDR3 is TGCGCCAGCAGTATCCCGGGAAACTATGGCTACACCTTC. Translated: CASSIPGNYGYTF.

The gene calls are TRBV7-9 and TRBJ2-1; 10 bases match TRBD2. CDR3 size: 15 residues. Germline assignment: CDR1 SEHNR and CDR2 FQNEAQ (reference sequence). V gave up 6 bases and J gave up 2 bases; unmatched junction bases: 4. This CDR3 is CASRLAGEAYNEQFF. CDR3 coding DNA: TGTGCCAGCAGGCTAGCGGGAGAAGCCTACAATGAGCAGTTCTTC.

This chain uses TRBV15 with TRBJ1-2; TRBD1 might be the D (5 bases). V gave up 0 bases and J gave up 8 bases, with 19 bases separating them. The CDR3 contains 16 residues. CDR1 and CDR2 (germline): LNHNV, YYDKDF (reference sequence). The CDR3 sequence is CATSRENSGSIGGYTF. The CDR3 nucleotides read TGTGCCACCAGCAGAGAGAATTCAGGGTCGATCGGGGGCTACACCTTC.

CDR3 residues: CASSQRVAGYEQYF. The CDR3 DNA sequence: TGTGCCAGCAGCCAAAGAGTAGCGGGGTACGAGCAGTACTTC. The chain employs TRBV3-1 (or the pseudogene TRBV3-2) and TRBJ2-7; 8 bases map to TRBD2. Trimming at V came to 2 bases and at J to 4 bases, leaving 4 bases not matched to a gene. Germline V CDR1 and CDR2: LGHDT, YNNKEL (reference sequence). This CDR3 is 14 amino acids long.

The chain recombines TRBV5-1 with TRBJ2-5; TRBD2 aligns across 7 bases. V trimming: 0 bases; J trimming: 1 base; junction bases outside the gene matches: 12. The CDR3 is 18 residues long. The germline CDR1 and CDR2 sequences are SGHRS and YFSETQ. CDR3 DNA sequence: TGCGCCAGCAGCTTGGGGCCCTCTGGGCGGGGGTCCCAAGAGACCCAGTACTTC. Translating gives CASSLGPSGRGSQETQYF.

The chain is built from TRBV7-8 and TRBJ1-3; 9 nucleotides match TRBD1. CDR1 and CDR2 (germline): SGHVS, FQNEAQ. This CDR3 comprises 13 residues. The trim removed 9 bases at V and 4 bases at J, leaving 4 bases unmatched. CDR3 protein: CASGTGPGNTIYF. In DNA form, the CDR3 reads TGTGCCAGTGGGACAGGGCCAGGAAACACCATATATTTT.

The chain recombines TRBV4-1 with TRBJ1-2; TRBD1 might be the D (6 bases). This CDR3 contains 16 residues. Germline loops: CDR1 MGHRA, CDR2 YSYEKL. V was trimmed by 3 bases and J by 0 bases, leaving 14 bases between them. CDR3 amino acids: CASSHPMDRSNYGYTF. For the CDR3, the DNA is TGCGCCAGCAGCCACCCAATGGACAGATCTAACTATGGCTACACCTTC.

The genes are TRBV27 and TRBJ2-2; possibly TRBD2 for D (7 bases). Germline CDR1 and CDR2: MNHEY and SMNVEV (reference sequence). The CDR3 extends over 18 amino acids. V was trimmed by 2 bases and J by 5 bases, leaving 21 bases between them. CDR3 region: CASSLRPPGRGGTGELFF. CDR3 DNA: TGTGCCAGCAGTTTAAGGCCCCCCGGCAGGGGAGGGACCGGGGAGCTGTTTTTT.

CDR3 DNA: TGTGCCAGCAGCTCCCGGAGCTCCTACGAGCAGTACTTC. Protein sequence: CASSSRSSYEQYF. This rearrangement joins TRBV7-2 to TRBJ2-7; D is unresolved. This CDR3 has 13 residues. V was shortened by 4 bases and J by 0 bases, with 7 bases between the two germline ends. CDR1 is SGHTA and CDR2 is FQGNSA in the germline V gene.

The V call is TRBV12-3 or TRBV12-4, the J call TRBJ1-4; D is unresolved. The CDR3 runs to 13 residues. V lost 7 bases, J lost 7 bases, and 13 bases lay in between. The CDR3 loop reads CASTPSGSEKLFF. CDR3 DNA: TGTGCCAGCACCCCATCGGGAAGTGAAAAACTGTTTTTT.

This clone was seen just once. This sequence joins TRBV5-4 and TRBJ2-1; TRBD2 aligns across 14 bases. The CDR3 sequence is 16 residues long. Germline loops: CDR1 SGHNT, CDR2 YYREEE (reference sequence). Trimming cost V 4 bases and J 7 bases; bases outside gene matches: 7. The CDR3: CASSTGLAGGVNEQFF. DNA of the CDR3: TGTGCCAGCAGCACAGGACTAGCGGGAGGAGTAAATGAGCAGTTCTTC.

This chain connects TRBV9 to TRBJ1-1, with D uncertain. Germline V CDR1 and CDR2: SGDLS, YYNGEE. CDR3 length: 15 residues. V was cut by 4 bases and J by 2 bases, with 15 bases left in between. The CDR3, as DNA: TGTGCCAGCAGCCCTCCTCCGGCGGGAAACACTGAAGCTTTCTTT. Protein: CASSPPPAGNTEAFF.